This T cell receptor beta chain was retrieved from a study of T cell responses to AZD1222 COVID-19 vaccine. Points from the study as a whole: Unmutated variant regions are reportedly targeted by nearly half of spike-specific TCRs.

This CDR3 has 16 residues. The germline gives CDR1 LGHNA, CDR2 YNFKEQ. V shed 4 bases and J 2 bases; nucleotides not matched to a gene: 6. TCRdb keeps only in-frame clones here, not all; method: immunoSEQ multiplex PCR. Among under 130,000 clones listed, 88% were seen once. To note about this clone: Its target is unknown.

Material: peripheral blood, obtained on day 0 of AZD1222 vaccination. The clonotype comes from an adult in good health. The genes are TRBV4-2 and TRBJ2-5; 11 bases are shared with TRBD2. Here the CDR3 DNA reads TGTGCCAGCAGCCTAAGGGGACTAGCGGTACAAGAGACCCAGTACTTC. Translating gives CASSLRGLAVQETQYF.